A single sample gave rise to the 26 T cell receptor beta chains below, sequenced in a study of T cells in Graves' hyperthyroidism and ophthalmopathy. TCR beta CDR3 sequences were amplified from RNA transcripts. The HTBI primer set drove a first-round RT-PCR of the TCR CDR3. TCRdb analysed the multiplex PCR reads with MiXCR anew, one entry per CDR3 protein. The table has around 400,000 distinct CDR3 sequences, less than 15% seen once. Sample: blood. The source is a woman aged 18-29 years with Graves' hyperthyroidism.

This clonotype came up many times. CDR3 coding DNA: TGCAGTGCTAGAGAATTTGGTGACAGGGGGCTTTCGGGGCAGTTCTTC. Translating it yields CSAREFGDRGLSGQFF. This rearrangement joins TRBV20-1 to TRBJ2-1; TRBD1 agrees at 10 bases. This CDR3 comprises 16 residues. CDR1 and CDR2 (germline): DFQATT, SNEGSKA (reference sequence). J gave up 12 bases and V 0 bases, and 14 bases lay outside the gene matches.

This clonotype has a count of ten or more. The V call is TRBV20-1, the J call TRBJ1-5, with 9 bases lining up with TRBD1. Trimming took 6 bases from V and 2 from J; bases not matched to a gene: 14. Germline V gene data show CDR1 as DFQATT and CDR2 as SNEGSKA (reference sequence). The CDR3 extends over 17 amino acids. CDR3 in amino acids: CSAAGTGQEVGNQPQHF. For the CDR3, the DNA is TGCAGTGCGGCCGGGACAGGGCAGGAGGTGGGCAATCAGCCCCAGCATTTT.

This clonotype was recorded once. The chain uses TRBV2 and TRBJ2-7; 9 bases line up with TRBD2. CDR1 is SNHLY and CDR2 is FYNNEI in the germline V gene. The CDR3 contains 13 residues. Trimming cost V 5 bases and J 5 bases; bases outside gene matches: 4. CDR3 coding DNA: TGTGCCAGCAGTCCGGGACTAGCCCACGAGCAGTACTTC. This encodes CASSPGLAHEQYF.

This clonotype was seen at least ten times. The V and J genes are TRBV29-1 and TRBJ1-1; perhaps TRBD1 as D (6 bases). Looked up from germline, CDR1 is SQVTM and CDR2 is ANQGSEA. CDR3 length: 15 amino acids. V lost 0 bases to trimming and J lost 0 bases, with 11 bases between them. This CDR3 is CSVEEGAGMNTEAFF. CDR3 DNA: TGCAGCGTTGAAGAGGGGGCAGGTATGAACACTGAAGCTTTCTTT.

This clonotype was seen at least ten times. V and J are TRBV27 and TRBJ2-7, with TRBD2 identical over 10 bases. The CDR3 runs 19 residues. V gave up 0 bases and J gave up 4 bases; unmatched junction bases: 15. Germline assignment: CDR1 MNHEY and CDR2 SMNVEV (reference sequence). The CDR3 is CASSLSLSGLAGDQYEQYF. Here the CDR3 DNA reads TGTGCCAGCAGTTTATCGTTGTCAGGGCTAGCGGGAGATCAGTACGAGCAGTACTTC.

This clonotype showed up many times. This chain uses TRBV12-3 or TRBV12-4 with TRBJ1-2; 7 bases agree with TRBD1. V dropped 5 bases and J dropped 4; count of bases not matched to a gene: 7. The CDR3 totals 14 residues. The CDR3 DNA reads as TGTGCCAGCAGTAAAACAGGGGTCAGCTATGGCTACACCTTC. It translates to CASSKTGVSYGYTF.

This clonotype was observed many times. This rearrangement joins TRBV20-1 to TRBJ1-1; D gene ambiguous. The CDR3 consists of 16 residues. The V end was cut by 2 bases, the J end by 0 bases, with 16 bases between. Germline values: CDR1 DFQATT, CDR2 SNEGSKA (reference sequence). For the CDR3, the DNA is TGCAGTGCTAGACCGGGCAGGCAGCCTATGAACACTGAAGCTTTCTTT. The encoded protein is CSARPGRQPMNTEAFF.

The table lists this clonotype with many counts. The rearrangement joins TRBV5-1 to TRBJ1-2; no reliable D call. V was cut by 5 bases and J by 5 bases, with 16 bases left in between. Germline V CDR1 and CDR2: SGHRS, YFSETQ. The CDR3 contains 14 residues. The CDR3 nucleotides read TGCGCCAGCAGTAGAAGGGCCAGGTTATATGGCTACACCTTC. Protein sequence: CASSRRARLYGYTF.

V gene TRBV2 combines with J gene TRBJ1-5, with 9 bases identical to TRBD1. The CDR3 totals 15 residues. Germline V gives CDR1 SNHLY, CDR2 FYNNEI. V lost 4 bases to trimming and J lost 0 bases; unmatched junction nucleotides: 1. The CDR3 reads CASSGQGGSNQPQHF. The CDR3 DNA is TGTGCCAGCAGTGGACAGGGGGGTAGCAATCAGCCCCAGCATTTT.

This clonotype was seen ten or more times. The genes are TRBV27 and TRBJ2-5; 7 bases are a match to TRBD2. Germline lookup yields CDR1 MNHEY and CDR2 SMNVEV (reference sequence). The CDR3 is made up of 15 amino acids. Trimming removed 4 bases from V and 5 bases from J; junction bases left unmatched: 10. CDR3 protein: CASSSRRWGGETQYF. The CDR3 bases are TGTGCCAGCAGTTCCCGCCGTTGGGGGGGGGAGACCCAGTACTTC.

The chain's CDR3 is CASSSRGALIGNEQFF. For the CDR3, the DNA is TGTGCCAGTAGTAGTAGGGGCGCGTTAATTGGGAATGAGCAGTTCTTC. This chain uses TRBV19 with TRBJ2-1, with D possibly TRBD1 on 5 matching bases. Germline-derived CDR1 and CDR2 are LNHDA and SQIVND (reference sequence). V lost 4 bases, J lost 7 bases, and 20 bases lay in between. This CDR3 spans 16 amino acids.

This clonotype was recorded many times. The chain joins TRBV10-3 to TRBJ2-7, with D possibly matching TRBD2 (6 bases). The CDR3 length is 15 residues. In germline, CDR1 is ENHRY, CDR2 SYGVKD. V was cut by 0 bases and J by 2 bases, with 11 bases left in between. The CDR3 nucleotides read TGTGCCATCAGTGAGTCCGGGACTGCAGCCTACGAGCAGTACTTC. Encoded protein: CAISESGTAAYEQYF.

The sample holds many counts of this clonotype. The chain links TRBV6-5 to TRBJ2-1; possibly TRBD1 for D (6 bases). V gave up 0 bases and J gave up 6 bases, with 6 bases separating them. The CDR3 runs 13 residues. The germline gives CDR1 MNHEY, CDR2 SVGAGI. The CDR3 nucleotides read TGTGCCAGCAGTTACTCCAGGGGCAATGAGCAGTTCTTC. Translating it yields CASSYSRGNEQFF.

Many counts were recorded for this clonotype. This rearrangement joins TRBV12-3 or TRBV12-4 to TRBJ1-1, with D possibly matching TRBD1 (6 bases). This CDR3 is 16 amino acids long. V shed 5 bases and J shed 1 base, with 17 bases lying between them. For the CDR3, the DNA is TGTGCCAGCAGTGCTCGAGGGGGGGCTGGGAACACTGAAGCTTTCTTT. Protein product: CASSARGGAGNTEAFF.

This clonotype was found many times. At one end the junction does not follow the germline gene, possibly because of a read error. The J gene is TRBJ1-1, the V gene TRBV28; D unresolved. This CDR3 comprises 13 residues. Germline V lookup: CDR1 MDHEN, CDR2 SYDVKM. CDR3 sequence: CASSFRINSEAFF. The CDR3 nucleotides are TGTGCCAGCAGTTTTCGAATCAACAGTGAAGCTTTCTTT.

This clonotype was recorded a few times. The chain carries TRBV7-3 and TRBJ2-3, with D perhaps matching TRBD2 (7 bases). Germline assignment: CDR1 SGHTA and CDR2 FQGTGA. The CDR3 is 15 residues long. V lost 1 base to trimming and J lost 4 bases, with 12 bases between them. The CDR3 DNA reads TGTGCCAGCAGCTTAATGGGGGGGCGGGCAGATACGCAGTATTTT. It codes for CASSLMGGRADTQYF. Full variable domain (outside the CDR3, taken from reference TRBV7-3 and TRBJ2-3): GAGVSQTPSNKVTEKGKYVELRCDPISGHTALYWYRQSLGQGPEFLIYFQGTGAADDSGLPNDRFFAVRPEGSVSTLKIQRTERGDSAVYLCASSLMGGRADTQYFGPGTRLTVL.

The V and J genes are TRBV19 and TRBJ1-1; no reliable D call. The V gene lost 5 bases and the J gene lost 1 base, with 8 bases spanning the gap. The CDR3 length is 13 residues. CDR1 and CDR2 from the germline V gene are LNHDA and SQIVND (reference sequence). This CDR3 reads CASSGVGNTEAFF. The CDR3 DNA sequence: TGTGCCAGTAGTGGGGTCGGGAACACTGAAGCTTTCTTT.

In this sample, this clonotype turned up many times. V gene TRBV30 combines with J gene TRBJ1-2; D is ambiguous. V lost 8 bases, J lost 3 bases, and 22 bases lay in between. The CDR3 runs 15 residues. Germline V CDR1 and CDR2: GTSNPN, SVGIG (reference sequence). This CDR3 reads CATTLSSQSDYGYTF. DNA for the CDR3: TGTGCCACCACCCTATCGTCCCAGAGCGACTATGGCTACACCTTC.

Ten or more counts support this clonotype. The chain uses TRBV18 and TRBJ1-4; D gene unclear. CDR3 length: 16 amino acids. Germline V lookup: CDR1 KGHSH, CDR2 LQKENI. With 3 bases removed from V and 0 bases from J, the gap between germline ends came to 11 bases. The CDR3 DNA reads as TGTGCCAGCTCACCTAGGTTGGATGCAACTAATGAAAAACTGTTTTTT. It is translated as CASSPRLDATNEKLFF.

The CDR3 nucleotides read TGTGCCAGCAGTTACTTCGGGACAGGAGCCTACGAGCAGTACTTC. It is translated as CASSYFGTGAYEQYF. The V and J genes are TRBV6-5 and TRBJ2-7; 8 positions agree with TRBD1. CDR1 is MNHEY and CDR2 is SVGAGI in the germline V gene. V lost 1 base, J lost 2 bases, and 4 bases stayed unmatched. This CDR3 has 15 residues.

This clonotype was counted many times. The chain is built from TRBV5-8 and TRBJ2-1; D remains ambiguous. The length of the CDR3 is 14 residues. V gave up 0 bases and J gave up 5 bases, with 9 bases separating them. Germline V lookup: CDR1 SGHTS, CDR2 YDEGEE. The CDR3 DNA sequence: TGTGCCAGCAGCTTGGTTCGCTCGAACAATGAGCAGTTCTTC. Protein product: CASSLVRSNNEQFF.

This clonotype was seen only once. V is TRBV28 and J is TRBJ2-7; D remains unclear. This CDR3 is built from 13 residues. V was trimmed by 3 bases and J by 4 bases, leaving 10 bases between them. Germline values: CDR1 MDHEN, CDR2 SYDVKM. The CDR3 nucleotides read TGTGCCAGCAGTTTTGGCCCCGGATACGAGCAGTACTTC. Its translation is CASSFGPGYEQYF.

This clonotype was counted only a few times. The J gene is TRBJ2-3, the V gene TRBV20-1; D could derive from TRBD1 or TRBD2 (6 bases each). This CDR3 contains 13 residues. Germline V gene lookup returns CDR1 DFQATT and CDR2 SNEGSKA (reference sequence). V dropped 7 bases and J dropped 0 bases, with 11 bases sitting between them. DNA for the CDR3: TGCAGTGGTAGGGGGGCTAGCACAGATACGCAGTATTTT. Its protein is CSGRGASTDTQYF.

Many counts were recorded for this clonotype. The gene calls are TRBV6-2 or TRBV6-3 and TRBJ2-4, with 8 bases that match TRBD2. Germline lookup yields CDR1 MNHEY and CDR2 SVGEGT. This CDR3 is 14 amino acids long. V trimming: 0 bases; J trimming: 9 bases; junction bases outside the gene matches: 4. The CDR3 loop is CASSYSAGAGIQYF. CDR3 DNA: TGTGCCAGCAGTTACTCAGCGGGGGCAGGCATTCAGTACTTC.

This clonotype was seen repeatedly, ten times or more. The CDR3 DNA is TGTGCCACCGCCCCCTTAGGGGTTAACTATGGCTACACCTTC. This encodes CATAPLGVNYGYTF. V gene TRBV28 combines with J gene TRBJ1-2; a possible D gene is TRBD1 (5 bases). This CDR3 contains 14 residues. Trimming stripped 10 bases from V and 1 base from J, with 16 bases between. Germline CDR1 is MDHEN and CDR2 is SYDVKM.

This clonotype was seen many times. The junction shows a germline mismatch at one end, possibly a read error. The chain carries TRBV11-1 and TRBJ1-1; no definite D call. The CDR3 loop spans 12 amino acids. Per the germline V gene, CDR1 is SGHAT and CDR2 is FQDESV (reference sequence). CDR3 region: CASSFANTKAFF. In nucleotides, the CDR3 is TGTGCCAGCAGCTTTGCGAACACTAAAGCTTTCTTT.